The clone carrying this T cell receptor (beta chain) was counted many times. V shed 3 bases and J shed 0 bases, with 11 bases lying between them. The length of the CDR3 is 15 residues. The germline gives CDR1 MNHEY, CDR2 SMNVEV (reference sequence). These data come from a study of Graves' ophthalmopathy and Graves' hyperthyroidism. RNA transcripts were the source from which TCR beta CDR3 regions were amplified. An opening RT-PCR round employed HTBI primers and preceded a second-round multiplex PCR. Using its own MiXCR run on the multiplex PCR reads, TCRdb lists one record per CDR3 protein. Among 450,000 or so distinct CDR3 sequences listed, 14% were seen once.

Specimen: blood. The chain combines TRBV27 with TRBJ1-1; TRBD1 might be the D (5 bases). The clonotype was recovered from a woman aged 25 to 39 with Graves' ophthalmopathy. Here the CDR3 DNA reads TGTGCCAGCAGTTTCGGACAAACCCTGAACACTGAAGCTTTCTTT. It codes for CASSFGQTLNTEAFF.